This TCR beta chain was sequenced during a study of blood T cell repertoires in COVID-19. Germline values: CDR1 SGHTA, CDR2 FQGNSA. Between the trimmed V and J ends, which lost 6 bases and 6 bases, there was a span of 19 bases. CDR3 size: 15 residues. Measured with immunoSEQ multiplex PCR; TCRdb has only the in-frame clones, and not every one. The table includes some 350,000 clones, about 90% detected once. The receptor comes from a woman between 18 and 29 years old who had recovered from COVID-19. Sequences were obtained from peripheral blood. This chain joins TRBV7-2 and TRBJ2-3; the D gene is possibly TRBD2 (6 bases). The DNA of the CDR3 is TGTGCCAGCAGAATTAGCGGCACACGGGGGGATACGCAGTATTTT. Translation: CASRISGTRGDTQYF.